The source of this T cell receptor (beta chain) is a study of Ad26.COV2.S vaccination and SARS-CoV-2 variants. Treatment reported: about 20 received Ad26.COV2.S at low or high dose, single or two shots; 5 received placebo; per-sample allocation not given. Collection of the samples took place on day 63 after the first injection of vaccine or placebo. Sequencing used immunoSEQ multiplex PCR; TCRdb keeps in-frame clones, though not all of them. Of 250,000 or so clones listed, roughly 85% are singletons. Germline loops: CDR1 SEHNR, CDR2 FQNEAQ (reference sequence). The CDR3 spans 15 residues. V was pared by 7 bases and J by 5 bases, with 11 bases of the junction left unmatched.

The chain couples TRBV7-9 to TRBJ2-5; 9 bases match TRBD2. This sequence was found in a person between 18 and 59 years old who received the Ad26.COV2.S COVID-19 vaccine or a placebo. The material sequenced was peripheral blood, taken in a trial of Ad26.COV2.S vaccine versus placebo. The CDR3 here is CASTRAGTSKETQYF. Here the CDR3 DNA reads TGTGCCAGCACCCGGGCCGGGACTAGCAAGGAGACCCAGTACTTC.